This TCR beta chain is from a study of Ad26.COV2.S vaccination and SARS-CoV-2 variants. Profiled with immunoSEQ multiplex PCR; TCRdb holds only in-frame clones, not every one. The data hold approximately 410,000 clones, with around 92% observed a single time. With respect to this clone: The antigen is undetermined.

Treatment described: 15 to 20 received Ad26.COV2.S at low or high dose, single or two shots; about 5 received placebo; per-sample allocation not given. Sampling was performed 63 days after the first vaccine or placebo injection. Whole-study results and caveats: Vaccinees and placebo recipients showed similar non-spike TCR breadth.

CDR1 and CDR2 from the germline V gene are SGHDT and YYEEEE. The CDR3 has 15 amino acids. After removal of 1 base from V and 2 bases from J, the junction contained 0 bases not matched to a gene. The genes are TRBV5-6 and TRBJ2-5; 12 positions match TRBD2. The source of this sequence is a person between 18 and 59 years old who received the Ad26.COV2.S COVID-19 vaccine or a placebo. This specimen consisted of peripheral blood, obtained in a trial of Ad26.COV2.S vaccine versus placebo. In DNA, the CDR3 is TGTGCCAGCAGCTTGCTAGCGGGGGGGCAAGAGACCCAGTACTTC. This gives the protein CASSLLAGGQETQYF. The variable domain in full, with the rest retrieved from reference TRBV5-6 and TRBJ2-5, is DAGVTQSPTHLIKTRGQQVTLRCSPKSGHDTVSWYQQALGQGPQFIFQYYEEEERQRGNFPDRFSGHQFPNYSSELNVNALLLGDSALYLCASSLLAGGQETQYFGPGTRLLVL.